The 8 T cell receptor beta chains below were found in one sample sequenced in a study of beta chain features in type 1 diabetes (dated by TCRdb to the late 2010s). These TCRs' antigens remain unknown. Library preparation employed the immunoSEQ multiplex PCR assay. The entire amount of isolated RNA was reverse transcribed using the High Capacity cDNA Reverse Transcription Kit, so the sequenced TCRB transcripts were expressed ones. Imported from immuneACCESS, the table was reduced by TCRdb to in-frame sequences with V and J called. These copies leave out some clones; in studies compared against another copy, an unresolved V gene accounts for under half, and the cause of the remainder is not known. Across this sample there are about 280,000 clones, with 15% seen only once. Around 0.015% of the sample comes from the top ten. Overall study outcomes, separate from this receptor: Type 1 diabetes patients showed a moderate but significant shortening of TCRB CDR3 length in all four CD4+ subsets.

Input material: naive CD4+ T cells from blood. The cell subset or site label for this specimen denotes: true naive CD4+ T cells. These receptor sequences come from a young man with type 1 diabetes.

V gene TRBV9 combines with J gene TRBJ2-2; possibly TRBD1 for D (5 bases). This CDR3 contains 14 residues. Germline V gene data show CDR1 as SGDLS and CDR2 as YYNGEE. The V and J ends lost 3 bases and 6 bases respectively, with 12 bases between them. The CDR3 here is CASSDRLASGELFF. CDR3 in DNA: TGTGCCAGCAGCGACAGGCTGGCCTCCGGGGAGCTGTTTTTT.

In this sample, this clone turned up a few times. The V and J genes are TRBV7-2 and TRBJ2-1, with D perhaps matching TRBD2 (6 bases). Germline loops: CDR1 SGHTA, CDR2 FQGNSA. The CDR3 runs to 14 residues. V lost 5 bases, J lost 5 bases, and 13 bases lay in between. The CDR3 DNA reads TGTGCCAGCAGCCCAAGGACTACAAACAATGAGCAGTTCTTC. Amino acids: CASSPRTTNNEQFF.

This clone was seen a few times. This chain connects TRBV4-2 to TRBJ2-1; tentative D call: TRBD2 (6 bases). Per germline, CDR1 LGHNA and CDR2 YNFKEQ. V was trimmed by 4 bases and J by 6 bases, leaving 13 bases between them. The CDR3 length is 14 residues. CDR3 coding DNA: TGTGCCAGCAGCCCCGGGGGAGTTAGCAATGAGCAGTTCTTC. It is translated as CASSPGGVSNEQFF.

This chain links TRBV5-4 with TRBJ2-3; tentative D call: TRBD2 (5 bases). CDR1 SGHNT and CDR2 YYREEE come from the germline V gene (reference sequence). CDR3 length: 15 residues. V was shortened by 0 bases and J by 4 bases, with 12 bases between the two germline ends. CDR3 DNA sequence: TGTGCCAGCAGCTTGGTAGCTAGCTCCGCAGATACGCAGTATTTT. Translating gives CASSLVASSADTQYF.

Concerning this clone: The sample holds other DNA sequences that translate to the same CDR3. The chain uses TRBV28 and TRBJ1-4, with a possible D match to TRBD1 (5 bases). The CDR3 loop spans 14 amino acids. Trimming pared 4 bases from V and 0 bases from J, leaving 6 bases between. Germline V lookup: CDR1 MDHEN, CDR2 SYDVKM. CDR3 sequence (DNA): TGTGCCAGCAGTTCAGGGTCAACTAATGAAAAACTGTTTTTT. It translates to CASSSGSTNEKLFF.

The chain recombines TRBV7-2 with TRBJ1-2, with a tentative D call TRBD1 (5 bases). This CDR3 has 11 residues. The germline V gene encodes CDR1 SGHTA and CDR2 FQGNSA. Trimming removed 7 bases from V and 8 bases from J, with 11 bases in between. The chain's CDR3 is CASMLGGGYTF. CDR3 DNA sequence: TGTGCCAGCATGTTGGGGGGAGGCTACACCTTC.

This sequence joins TRBV9 and TRBJ2-7, with TRBD2 matching 13 bases. J was trimmed by 7 bases and V by 1 base; bases with no gene match: 5. CDR3 length: 15 residues. Germline V gene lookup returns CDR1 SGDLS and CDR2 YYNGEE. The CDR3 DNA reads TGTGCCAGCAGCGTATATCCGGGACTAGCGGGGGAGCAGTACTTC. This sequence encodes CASSVYPGLAGEQYF.

This clone turned up a few times. The rearrangement joins TRBV4-1 to TRBJ1-6; TRBD1 agrees at 8 bases. Germline lookup yields CDR1 MGHRA and CDR2 YSYEKL. V shed 4 bases and J 0 bases; nucleotides not matched to a gene: 5. This CDR3 is built from 17 residues. This CDR3 reads CASSRPGGDSYNSPLHF. CDR3 nucleotides: TGCGCCAGCAGCCGACCAGGGGGCGACTCCTATAATTCACCCCTCCACTTT.